The 12 T cell receptor beta chains below all came from one sample that was sequenced in a study of blood T cell repertoires in COVID-19. Clones were sequenced by immunoSEQ multiplex PCR, and TCRdb holds only the in-frame ones, with some missing. The sample holds approximately 260,000 clones, more than 75% seen once. The material sequenced was PBMCs or T cells enriched from blood (not recorded which). Receptor source: a woman in her fifties or sixties who had been exposed to COVID-19.

The chain links TRBV6-1 to TRBJ1-5; the D is unclear. Trimming stripped 2 bases from V and 6 bases from J, with 5 bases between. Germline values: CDR1 MNHNS, CDR2 SASEGT. This CDR3 is built from 12 residues. The CDR3 DNA sequence: TGTGCCAGCAGTGAACCAGGTCAGCCCCAGCATTTT. This codes for CASSEPGQPQHF.

This chain connects TRBV3-1 (or the pseudogene TRBV3-2) to TRBJ2-7; 7 bases align to TRBD1. Germline V gene data show CDR1 as LGHDT and CDR2 as YNNKEL (reference sequence). CDR3 size: 16 residues. Losses at the gene ends were 3 bases for V and 6 bases for J; bases not matched to a gene: 14. DNA of the CDR3: TGTGCCAGCAGCCACACCTTGCTAAGGGGGCGCGGCGAGCAGTACTTC. Translated, it gives CASSHTLLRGRGEQYF.

This rearrangement joins TRBV7-2 to TRBJ1-2; no definite D call. Trimming took 1 base from V and 7 from J, leaving 10 bases between them. Germline V CDR1 and CDR2: SGHTA, FQGNSA. This CDR3 contains 13 residues. This CDR3 is CASSLVGGGGYTF. The CDR3 DNA is TGTGCCAGCAGCTTAGTGGGAGGTGGTGGCTACACCTTC.

The chain joins TRBV7-9 to TRBJ2-5; 7 nucleotides match TRBD1. This CDR3 contains 15 residues. CDR1 is SEHNR and CDR2 is FQNEAQ in the germline V gene (reference sequence). The ends lost 4 bases at V and 3 bases at J; junction bases unmatched: 8. The CDR3 loop is CASSSSGQDKETQYF. The CDR3 DNA follows: TGTGCCAGCAGCTCCTCTGGACAGGACAAAGAGACCCAGTACTTC.

J is TRBJ2-2 and V is TRBV3-1 (or the pseudogene TRBV3-2); weak D call: TRBD2 (6 bases). Germline CDR1 reads LGHDT; CDR2 reads YNNKEL (reference sequence). With 1 base removed from V and 5 bases from J, the gap between germline ends came to 8 bases. There are 14 residues in the CDR3. The CDR3 region is CASSQGGETGELFF. CDR3 bases: TGTGCCAGCAGCCAAGGCGGGGAAACCGGGGAGCTGTTTTTT.

The chain links TRBV27 to TRBJ2-7; D might be TRBD2 (6 bases). Trimming cost V 6 bases and J 3 bases, with 12 bases left between them. The CDR3 contains 13 residues. Looked up from germline, CDR1 is MNHEY and CDR2 is SMNVEV (reference sequence). The CDR3 reads CASSSGTYYEQYF. Written as DNA, the CDR3 is TGTGCCAGCAGCTCCGGGACTTACTACGAGCAGTACTTC.

V gene TRBV7-2 combines with J gene TRBJ2-2; 7 positions agree with TRBD2. V lost 4 bases, J lost 4 bases, and 9 bases stayed unmatched. The CDR3 runs to 16 residues. Germline V gives CDR1 SGHTA, CDR2 FQGNSA. This chain's CDR3 is CASSSSTGTITGELFF. The DNA of the CDR3 is TGTGCCAGCAGCTCGTCTACCGGGACTATCACCGGGGAGCTGTTTTTT.

The chain employs TRBV7-9 and TRBJ1-2, with D maybe TRBD1 (5 bases). From germline, CDR1 is SEHNR and CDR2 FQNEAQ (reference sequence). V dropped 5 bases and J dropped 6 bases, with 19 bases sitting between them. The CDR3 runs 15 residues. The CDR3 nucleotides are TGTGCCAGCAGCCCCCAGGGTTGGGCTGGGAATGGCTACACCTTC. Protein sequence: CASSPQGWAGNGYTF. The variable domain in full, completed from reference TRBV7-9 and TRBJ1-2, reads DTGVSQNPRHKITKRGQNVTFRCDPISEHNRLYWYRQTLGQGPEFLTYFQNEAQLEKSRLLSDRFSAERPKGSFSTLEIQRTEQGDSAMYLCASSPQGWAGNGYTFGSGTRLTVV.

This chain uses TRBV2 with TRBJ2-3; the D gene is possibly TRBD1 (6 bases). Looked up from germline, CDR1 is SNHLY and CDR2 is FYNNEI. The V and J ends lost 2 bases and 3 bases respectively, with 12 bases between them. This CDR3 is built from 15 residues. The DNA of the CDR3 is TGTGCCAGCAGTGAAATGGGGGCGCTGACAGATACGCAGTATTTT. Amino acid sequence: CASSEMGALTDTQYF.

The gene calls are TRBV28 and TRBJ1-1; 8 bases map to TRBD1. Germline V gene lookup returns CDR1 MDHEN and CDR2 SYDVKM. The CDR3 is 15 residues long. J was trimmed by 5 bases and V by 1 base; bases with no gene match: 6. CDR3 coding DNA: TGTGCCAGCAGTTTATCCAGGGGGCGGGGTACTGAAGCTTTCTTT. Protein sequence: CASSLSRGRGTEAFF.

The chain uses TRBV19 and TRBJ1-6, with D possibly being TRBD1 (6 bases). This CDR3 is 13 amino acids long. Trimming shortened V by 7 bases and J by 8 bases, and 12 bases separated the two germline ends. The V gene's germline CDR1 is LNHDA and CDR2 SQIVND (reference sequence). In DNA, the CDR3 is TGTGCCAGTACTCGGGACAAGGATTCACCCCTCCACTTT. Its protein product is CASTRDKDSPLHF.

This rearrangement joins TRBV5-1 to TRBJ2-5, with TRBD1 matching 9 bases. Per the germline V gene, CDR1 is SGHRS and CDR2 is YFSETQ. This CDR3 is built from 16 residues. J lost 2 bases, V lost 2 bases, and 7 bases had no gene match. In DNA, the CDR3 is TGCGCCAGCAGCTTATACACAGGGGGCCTTCAAGAGACCCAGTACTTC. This codes for CASSLYTGGLQETQYF. The entire variable domain, with the rest obtained from reference TRBV5-1 and TRBJ2-5, is as follows: KAGVTQTPRYLIKTRGQQVTLSCSPISGHRSVSWYQQTPGQGLQFLFEYFSETQRNKGNFPGRFSGRQFSNSRSEMNVSTLELGDSALYLCASSLYTGGLQETQYFGPGTRLLVL.